The present T cell receptor beta chain was sequenced within a study of CD8+CD57+ T cells in acquired aplastic anemia. Whole-study context: Sorted cells (CD4+ and CD8+) yielded DNA amounts that averaged roughly 3.2 ug. Healthy donors yielded roughly 9.9 million CD4+ cell reads on average.

Broader study findings: A significant difference in CD8+ Simpson's diversity between patients and controls was not found. Common to patients and controls were roughly 30 CD8+ CDR3 sequences.

With respect to this clonotype: Its specificity is not known.

The CDR3 runs 12 residues. Between the trimmed V and J ends, which lost 2 bases and 2 bases, there was a span of 3 bases. Germline V gives CDR1 LNHNV, CDR2 YYDKDF (reference sequence). It was genomic DNA that served as the template for profiling TCR beta VDJ and CDR3. TCRdb called the reads again in MiXCR, with one record for every CDR3 protein. This repertoire shows 150,000 to 200,000 distinct CDR3 sequences, roughly 48% found once; its top ten account for under 1.2%. Sequenced: sorted CD4+, CD8+, or CD8+CD57+ T cells (not recorded which) from PBMCs. The rearrangement uses TRBV15 and TRBJ1-1; D remains ambiguous. The sequence derives from a human donor in good health. The CDR3: CATSRYNTEAFF. The DNA of the CDR3 is TGTGCCACCAGCAGATACAACACTGAAGCTTTCTTT.